This entry features one T cell receptor beta chain sequence. Its target is unknown. The CDR3 length is 15 residues. The V gene lost 0 bases and the J gene lost 8 bases, with 16 bases spanning the gap. Germline CDR1 and CDR2: SGHDN and FVKESK. This record comes from a study of cytomegalovirus exposure and HLA in healthy donors. Overall study findings and caveats: According to a later analysis, TCR clusters from the first cohort tended to co-occur in the 100 to 150 validation repertoires. In vitro data verified three CMV-associated chains as specific for CMV antigens.

Using immunoSEQ multiplex PCR, the repertoire was profiled, and TCRdb retains in-frame clones only, with some absent. The data show 150,000 to 200,000 clones, with approximately 88% seen just once and roughly a tenth held by the top ten. The specimen sequenced was PBMCs. The TCR originated in a man aged 25-45 years in good health and CMV-seropositive. The rearrangement joins TRBV14 to TRBJ1-2; D perhaps matches TRBD1 (5 bases). This chain's CDR3 is CASSQDLQDARGYTF. CDR3 nucleotide sequence: TGTGCCAGCAGCCAAGATTTACAGGACGCCAGGGGCTACACCTTC.